What follows are 21 T cell receptor beta chains derived from one specimen sequenced in a study of T cell repertoires in aging, cancer and after chemotherapy. Peripheral blood genomic DNA, not sorted cells or RNA, was the template. TRB rearrangements spanning V, D and J were amplified using mixed TRB-A/B primers. TCRdb fed the multiplex PCR reads into MiXCR, producing one record per CDR3 protein. The profile shows some 5,900 distinct CDR3 sequences, 20% to 25% of them singletons. Sequenced sample: blood. These receptors came from a human donor with a blood cancer.

The rearrangement joins TRBV12-3 or TRBV12-4 to TRBJ1-6, with 9 bases aligning to TRBD1. Unmatched junction bases numbered 3, after V lost 6 bases and J lost 0 bases. This CDR3 has 16 residues. Here the CDR3 reads CASRMTGGSYNSPLHF. The CDR3 bases are TGTGCCAGCAGGATGACAGGGGGCTCCTATAATTCACCCCTCCACTTT.

This chain joins TRBV18 and TRBJ1-1; 7 bases agree with TRBD1. The CDR3 length is 13 residues. V shed 5 bases, J shed 9 bases, and the junction held 9 bases outside the gene matches. The germline CDR1 and CDR2 sequences are KGHSH and LQKENI. The CDR3 spells CASSETQGTQAFF. DNA for the CDR3: TGTGCCAGCTCAGAAACACAGGGGACTCAAGCTTTCTTT.

Within the sample, this clonotype is medium-sized (0.01 to 0.1%). The gene calls are TRBV7-6 and TRBJ2-2; perhaps TRBD2 as D (5 bases). The CDR3 has 16 residues. The germline CDR1 and CDR2 sequences are SGHVS and FNYEAQ. V was cut by 3 bases and J by 0 bases, with 11 bases left in between. CDR3 DNA: TGTGCCAGCAGCTTTAGGCGAGGGTCGAACACCGGGGAGCTGTTTTTT. This codes for CASSFRRGSNTGELFF.

This clonotype is labeled as medium-sized. J is TRBJ2-7 and V is TRBV27; D possibly corresponds to TRBD1 (6 bases). This CDR3 is built from 12 residues. CDR1 and CDR2 (germline): MNHEY, SMNVEV (reference sequence). Trimming pared 6 bases from V and 4 bases from J, leaving 10 bases between. The CDR3 protein is CASRTGAYEQYF. CDR3 nucleotide sequence: TGTGCCAGCAGGACAGGAGCATACGAGCAGTACTTC.

The chain has TRBV13 and TRBJ2-7; D might be TRBD1 (5 bases). Germline lookup yields CDR1 PRHDT and CDR2 FYEKMQ (reference sequence). The CDR3 consists of 16 residues. V lost 0 bases and J lost 0, with 12 bases in between. For the CDR3, the DNA is TGTGCCAGCAGCTTAGGTCAGGGCGACATCTCCTACGAGCAGTACTTC. Its protein is CASSLGQGDISYEQYF.

This clonotype is medium-sized by share. The V call is TRBV19, the J call TRBJ2-5; D is tentatively TRBD1 or TRBD2 (5 bases each). The length of the CDR3 is 14 residues. Between the trimmed V and J ends, which lost 5 bases and 10 bases, there was a span of 20 bases. Looked up from germline, CDR1 is LNHDA and CDR2 is SQIVND (reference sequence). The CDR3 sequence: CASSYSGTWEDQYF. CDR3 DNA: TGTGCCAGTAGTTACTCCGGGACCTGGGAAGACCAGTACTTC. Looking up the rest from reference TRBV19 and TRBJ2-5 gives the full variable domain: DGGITQSPKYLFRKEGQNVTLSCEQNLNHDAMYWYRQDPGQGLRLIYYSQIVNDFQKGDIAEGYSVSREKKESFPLTVTSAQKNPTAFYLCASSYSGTWEDQYFGPGTRLLVL.

This chain joins TRBV6-6 and TRBJ1-1; TRBD1 might be the D (5 bases). CDR1 MNHNY and CDR2 SVGAGI come from the germline V gene (reference sequence). The CDR3 runs to 13 residues. V shed 2 bases and J shed 3 bases, with 7 bases lying between them. The CDR3 coding sequence is TGTGCCAGCAGTTACGCCAGGGACACTGAAGCTTTCTTT. It codes for CASSYARDTEAFF.

This clonotype ranks as medium-sized. V and J are TRBV6-5 and TRBJ2-7; TRBD2 agrees at 7 bases. Trimming at V came to 2 bases and at J to 0 bases, leaving 4 bases not matched to a gene. Germline lookup yields CDR1 MNHEY and CDR2 SVGAGI. CDR3 length: 15 residues. The chain's CDR3 is CASSYRAGISYEQYF. The CDR3 nucleotides read TGTGCCAGCAGTTACAGAGCGGGAATCTCCTACGAGCAGTACTTC.

This clonotype has just a few counts. The rearrangement joins TRBV28 to TRBJ2-7; 7 nucleotides line up with TRBD2. This CDR3 spans 15 amino acids. Germline CDR1 is MDHEN and CDR2 is SYDVKM. Trimming removed 4 bases from V and 0 bases from J; junction bases left unmatched: 6. Here the CDR3 reads CASSSALAVSYEQYF. The CDR3 DNA reads as TGTGCCAGCAGTTCAGCCCTAGCGGTCTCCTACGAGCAGTACTTC. The variable domain in full, with the rest retrieved from reference TRBV28 and TRBJ2-7, is DVKVTQSSRYLVKRTGEKVFLECVQDMDHENMFWYRQDPGLGLRLIYFSYDVKMKEKGDIPEGYSVSREKKERFSLILESASTNQTSMYLCASSSALAVSYEQYFGPGTRLTVT.

By share, this clonotype counts as medium-sized (0.01 to 0.1%). The chain links TRBV11-1 to TRBJ2-5, with TRBD1 identical over 9 bases. The germline gives CDR1 SGHAT, CDR2 FQDESV (reference sequence). Trimming removed 5 bases from V and 4 bases from J; junction bases left unmatched: 8. The CDR3 totals 15 residues. CDR3 amino acids: CASSTRDRVVETQYF. CDR3 bases: TGTGCCAGCAGCACCCGGGACAGGGTAGTAGAGACCCAGTACTTC.

In regard to this clonotype: One end of the junction is discordant with germline, which a read error may explain. The chain recombines TRBV28 with TRBJ2-7; the match to TRBD2 covers 9 bases. In germline, CDR1 is MDHEN, CDR2 SYDVKM. This CDR3 spans 15 amino acids. The CDR3 sequence is CASSRGTSGSYEQYF. CDR3 bases: TGTGCCAGCAGTAGGGGTACTAGCGGGTCCTACGAGCAGTACTTT. Based on the CDR3 plus reference TRBV28 and TRBJ2-7, the full variable domain is DVKVTQSSRYLVKRTGEKVFLECVQDMDHENMFWYRQDPGLGLRLIYFSYDVKMKEKGDIPEGYSVSREKKERFSLILESASTNQTSMYLCASSRGTSGSYEQYFGPGTRLTVT.

This clonotype counts as medium-sized. This chain uses TRBV6-1 with TRBJ2-1, with a weak D call TRBD1 (5 bases). The V and J ends lost 6 bases and 1 base respectively, with 13 bases between them. CDR3 length: 15 residues. Germline-derived CDR1 and CDR2 are MNHNS and SASEGT. CDR3 sequence (DNA): TGTGCCAGCAGCGCGACAGAGTTGTCCTACAATGAGCAGTTCTTC. Its protein is CASSATELSYNEQFF.

This clonotype is labeled as medium-sized. This chain uses TRBV5-5 with TRBJ1-5, with D uncertain. Germline V CDR1 and CDR2: SGHKS, YYEKEE (reference sequence). The CDR3 runs 13 residues. The germline V and J ends were trimmed by 4 bases and 4 bases, with 9 bases remaining between them. CDR3 sequence reads: CASSLYGNQPQHF. CDR3 sequence (DNA): TGTGCCAGCAGCCTCTACGGGAATCAGCCCCAGCATTTT.

In this sample, this clonotype is medium-sized. This chain uses TRBV29-1 with TRBJ2-7; D is uncertain. V shed 0 bases and J shed 5 bases, with 11 bases lying between them. Germline V lookup: CDR1 SQVTM, CDR2 ANQGSEA. The CDR3 has 13 amino acids. The CDR3 DNA is TGCAGCGTTGAAGATCAGAACAAGCACGAGCAGTACTTC. It yields the protein CSVEDQNKHEQYF.

This clonotype is labeled as medium-sized (0.01 to 0.1%). This CDR3 reads CASSLSGETQYF. The CDR3, as DNA: TGTGCCAGCAGTTTATCGGGCGAGACCCAGTACTTC. The chain combines TRBV12-3 or TRBV12-4 with TRBJ2-5, with unresolved D. The V end was cut by 2 bases, the J end by 5 bases, with 6 bases between. The CDR3 has 12 residues.

Relative to its sample, this clonotype is medium-sized (0.01 to 0.1%). V and J are TRBV18 and TRBJ2-2; TRBD1 aligns across 7 bases. Trimming cost V 3 bases and J 2 bases; bases outside gene matches: 6. This CDR3 has 16 amino acids. The germline V gene encodes CDR1 KGHSH and CDR2 LQKENI. Here the CDR3 reads CASSPPGTVNTGELFF. Written as DNA, the CDR3 is TGTGCCAGCTCACCTCCCGGGACAGTCAACACCGGGGAGCTGTTTTTT.

The rearrangement uses TRBV7-3 and TRBJ2-1; 10 bases line up with TRBD2. Germline V lookup: CDR1 SGHTA, CDR2 FQGTGA. This CDR3 comprises 15 residues. V was clipped by 5 bases and J by 6 bases; unmatched bases: 7. This CDR3 is CASSPGLAEGNEQFF. The CDR3 bases are TGTGCCAGCAGCCCTGGACTAGCGGAGGGCAATGAGCAGTTCTTC.

In its sample, this clonotype ranks as medium-sized. The chain joins TRBV6-5 to TRBJ1-2; 9 bases agree with TRBD1. Germline CDR1 is MNHEY and CDR2 is SVGAGI. This CDR3 has 13 residues. Trimming removed 4 bases from V and 8 bases from J; junction bases left unmatched: 5. In nucleotides, the CDR3 is TGTGCCAGCAGTTTACGACAGGGGGAAGGCTACACCTTC. It encodes CASSLRQGEGYTF.

The CDR3 nucleotides read TGTGCCAGCAGTGGACTCCGACAGGGGTCTAATGAAAAACTGTTTTTT. Residues: CASSGLRQGSNEKLFF. This chain connects TRBV6-1 to TRBJ1-4, with TRBD1 matching 8 bases. The CDR3 contains 16 residues. CDR1 is MNHNS, CDR2 SASEGT, per germline. After removal of 4 bases from V and 3 bases from J, the junction contained 7 bases not matched to a gene.

J is TRBJ1-1 and V is TRBV27, with 7 bases aligning to TRBD1. V shed 4 bases and J 4 bases; nucleotides not matched to a gene: 12. This CDR3 contains 16 residues. CDR1 is MNHEY and CDR2 is SMNVEV in the germline V gene (reference sequence). The CDR3 nucleotides read TGTGCCAGCAGTTCTCCCTCAAATACAGGGGTCACTGAAGCTTTCTTT. This sequence encodes CASSSPSNTGVTEAFF.

This clonotype was recorded a few times. This chain connects TRBV6-1 to TRBJ1-4; perhaps TRBD1 as D (6 bases). The V gene lost 6 bases and the J gene lost 0 bases, with 14 bases spanning the gap. This CDR3 has 16 residues. The germline CDR1 and CDR2 sequences are MNHNS and SASEGT. The DNA of the CDR3 is TGTGCCAGCAGGTATTTGGACAGACCAACTAATGAAAAACTGTTTTTT. This codes for CASRYLDRPTNEKLFF.